This T cell receptor beta chain was found in a study of T cell responses to AZD1222 COVID-19 vaccine. Study-wide findings and caveats: Repertoires in all cases were sampled only once the peak T cell response had passed. Close to half of spike-specific TCRs reportedly recognize unmutated variant regions. Vaccination with two AZD1222 doses was followed by a rise in Spike-specific TCR breadth and depth.

Some clones are missing from TCRdb's copy, which holds only in-frame ones; the method was immunoSEQ multiplex PCR. The profile covers about 150,000 clones, with approximately 90% appearing a single time and less than 3.5% taken by the ten largest. The germline gives CDR1 LGHNA, CDR2 YSLEER. V was cut by 1 base and J by 5 bases, with 12 bases left in between. The CDR3 is 15 amino acids. On this clone itself: What it binds is unknown.

This rearrangement joins TRBV4-3 to TRBJ1-5, with a weak D call TRBD1 (6 bases). The sample consisted of peripheral blood, taken on day 0 of AZD1222 vaccination. The sequence came from an adult in good health. CDR3 coding DNA: TGCGCCAGCAGCCAAGGGGGGCGGATGGATCAGCCCCAGCATTTT. Protein: CASSQGGRMDQPQHF.